The 5 T cell receptor beta chains reported below all come from one sample, sequenced in a study of blood T cell repertoires in COVID-19. The table came from immunoSEQ multiplex PCR; TCRdb's copy has only in-frame clones and leaves some out. The repertoire holds about 140,000 clones, with 84% as singletons. The sequencing sample was made of peripheral blood. Every receptor here comes from a man aged 55 to 69 with active or convalescent COVID-19.

The chain uses TRBV27 and TRBJ2-7; TRBD1 matches at 9 bases. The CDR3 runs to 15 residues. V shed 2 bases and J 5 bases; nucleotides not matched to a gene: 7. The germline V gene has CDR1 MNHEY and CDR2 SMNVEV (reference sequence). The CDR3 bases are TGTGCCAGCAGTTTACCGGGACAGGGTGGCAACGAGCAGTACGTC. Translated, it gives CASSLPGQGGNEQYV.

The V gene is TRBV10-2, the J gene TRBJ1-3; D call uncertain. The CDR3 covers 14 residues. Germline lookup yields CDR1 WSHSY and CDR2 SAAADI. V shed 5 bases and J shed 4 bases, with 12 bases lying between them. CDR3 sequence: CASSPGVTGNTIYF. DNA of the CDR3: TGCGCCAGCAGTCCGGGAGTTACGGGAAACACCATATATTTT.

Concerning this clone: Other DNA sequences from this sample encode an identical CDR3 as well. The rearrangement links TRBV18 to TRBJ2-5; 9 bases align to TRBD1. This CDR3 is 13 amino acids long. From germline, CDR1 is KGHSH and CDR2 LQKENI. Losses at the gene ends were 6 bases for V and 5 bases for J; bases not matched to a gene: 4. The CDR3, as DNA: TGTGCCAGCTCCCTTGGACAGGGGGAGACCCAGTACTTC. Translation gives CASSLGQGETQYF.

This clone has just one count. The chain couples TRBV21-1 to TRBJ2-7; the D call of TRBD2 is as the table states it, not checked on the DNA. TRBV21-1 is designated a pseudogene. The CDR3 is 13 amino acids. The CDR3 loop reads CASSERDGVEQYV. The CDR3 coding sequence is TGTGCCAGCAGCGAGCGGGACGGAGTCGAGCAGTACGTC.

The V gene is TRBV29-1, the J gene TRBJ1-2; 10 positions agree with TRBD1. Trimming removed 8 bases from V and 6 bases from J; junction bases left unmatched: 6. The germline V gene has CDR1 SQVTM and CDR2 ANQGSEA. The CDR3 is made up of 12 amino acids. The CDR3 DNA is TGCAGCTCCTCCGGGACAGGGGATGGCTACACCTTC. This sequence encodes CSSSGTGDGYTF.